The rows below give T cell receptor beta chains drawn from one sample of a study of T cells after somatic rescue of genetic block. The table came from immunoSEQ multiplex PCR; TCRdb's copy has only in-frame clones and leaves some out. The profile shows 11,000 to 15,000 clones, 70% to 80% of them singletons. The sequencing sample was made of peripheral blood mononuclear cells (PBMCs). The receptor set was obtained from a boy between 10 and 17 years old. The CDR3 runs from the conserved cysteine through the conserved F or W. The order of the fields is clone size, J gene, V gene, D gene, CDR3 DNA, CDR3 protein. A D gene is named only where the DNA matches it firmly. For some rows the clone size is stated as once, few or many, or as a class when expanded; others skip it.

abundance: once; j_gene: TRBJ2-7; v_gene: TRBV7-9; d_gene: -; CDR3nt: TGTGCCAGCAGCTTTTGGGACTACGAGCAGTACTTC; CDR3aa: CASSFWDYEQYF
abundance: -; j_gene: TRBJ2-7; v_gene: TRBV6-1; d_gene: -; CDR3nt: TGTGCCAGCAGTGAAAGTCGAGCCAGGCACGAGCAGTACTTC; CDR3aa: CASSESRARHEQYF
abundance: -; j_gene: TRBJ2-5; v_gene: TRBV4-2; d_gene: -; CDR3nt: TGTGCCAGCAGCCAAGATCGGGGGCCGTGGGAGACCCAGTACTTC; CDR3aa: CASSQDRGPWETQYF
abundance: -; j_gene: TRBJ2-3; v_gene: TRBV5-1; d_gene: -; CDR3nt: TGCGCCAGCAGCTTGTGGGGGACCAAAAGCACAGATACGCAGTATTTT; CDR3aa: CASSLWGTKSTDTQYF
abundance: -; j_gene: TRBJ1-4; v_gene: TRBV5-1; d_gene: TRBD1; CDR3nt: TGCGCCAGCAGCTTTGGGGGACAGTCTAATGAAAAACTGTTTTTT; CDR3aa: CASSFGGQSNEKLFF
abundance: -; j_gene: TRBJ2-7; v_gene: TRBV19; d_gene: -; CDR3nt: TGTGCCAGTAGTCCCTCGGACGAGGATTTTTACGAGCAGTACTTC; CDR3aa: CASSPSDEDFYEQYF
abundance: -; j_gene: TRBJ2-3; v_gene: TRBV29-1; d_gene: -; CDR3nt: TGCAGCGTTGAAAAAGGGACAGATACGCAGTATTTT; CDR3aa: CSVEKGTDTQYF
abundance: -; j_gene: TRBJ2-2; v_gene: TRBV2; d_gene: TRBD2; CDR3nt: TGTGCCAGCAGTTACTTCCTAGCGGGAGCGGGGACCGGGGAGCTGTTTTTT; CDR3aa: CASSYFLAGAGTGELFF
abundance: -; j_gene: TRBJ1-6; v_gene: TRBV28; d_gene: -; CDR3nt: TGTGCCAGCAGTTTGGGTGGGGTTGTCAGGGGAGATTCACCCCTCCACTTT; CDR3aa: CASSLGGVVRGDSPLHF
abundance: -; j_gene: TRBJ2-7; v_gene: TRBV6-1; d_gene: -; CDR3nt: TGTGCCAGCAGTGTCCTAGGTTCCTACGAGCAGTACTTC; CDR3aa: CASSVLGSYEQYF
abundance: -; j_gene: TRBJ2-7; v_gene: TRBV7-6; d_gene: TRBD2; CDR3nt: TGTGCCAGCAGCTTAGCGCAGGGGACTAGCGGGGGGGCATCCTACGAGCAGTACTTC; CDR3aa: CASSLAQGTSGGASYEQYF
abundance: few; j_gene: TRBJ1-3; v_gene: TRBV10-3; d_gene: -; CDR3nt: TGTGCCATCGCCCGCCCTAGTAGCTCTGGAAACACCATATATTTT; CDR3aa: CAIARPSSSGNTIYF
abundance: -; j_gene: TRBJ1-5; v_gene: TRBV6-1; d_gene: TRBD1; CDR3nt: TGTGCCAGCAGTGAACAGGGGGGGGATCATCAGCCCCAGCATTTT; CDR3aa: CASSEQGGDHQPQHF
abundance: -; j_gene: TRBJ1-2; v_gene: TRBV27; d_gene: -; CDR3nt: TGTGCCAGCAGTTTTAGTCGTCTAGGGGGCTACACCTTC; CDR3aa: CASSFSRLGGYTF
abundance: -; j_gene: TRBJ1-1; v_gene: TRBV6-1; d_gene: TRBD1; CDR3nt: TGTGCCAGCAGCAGGGGGATGAACACTGAAGCTTTCTTT; CDR3aa: CASSRGMNTEAFF
abundance: -; j_gene: TRBJ2-7; v_gene: TRBV7-9; d_gene: TRBD1; CDR3nt: TGTGCCAGCAGCTCGACAGGGTACGAGCAGTACTTC; CDR3aa: CASSSTGYEQYF
abundance: few; j_gene: TRBJ2-2; v_gene: TRBV19; d_gene: TRBD2; CDR3nt: TGTGCCAGTAGTATAGCATCGAGGCTAGCGGGGAACACCGGGGAGCTGTTTTTT; CDR3aa: CASSIASRLAGNTGELFF
abundance: -; j_gene: TRBJ1-2; v_gene: TRBV6-1; d_gene: TRBD1; CDR3nt: TGTGCCAGCAGTTCTTCAGGGGGCTATGGCTACACCTTC; CDR3aa: CASSSSGGYGYTF
abundance: -; j_gene: TRBJ2-2; v_gene: TRBV2; d_gene: -; CDR3nt: TGTGCCAGCAGTGAAACAGTATACACCGGGGAGCTGTTTTTT; CDR3aa: CASSETVYTGELFF
abundance: -; j_gene: TRBJ1-1; v_gene: TRBV5-4; d_gene: -; CDR3nt: TGTGCCAGCAGCTTGGACAGGAACACTGAAGCTTTCTTT; CDR3aa: CASSLDRNTEAFF
abundance: medium-sized; j_gene: TRBJ1-2; v_gene: TRBV7-9; d_gene: -; CDR3nt: TGTGCCAGCAGCTCGGCCCTCTATGGCTACACCTTC; CDR3aa: CASSSALYGYTF
abundance: -; j_gene: TRBJ1-1; v_gene: TRBV9; d_gene: -; CDR3nt: TGTGCCAGCAGCCCCCAATGGGGTTCGAACACTGAAGCTTTCTTT; CDR3aa: CASSPQWGSNTEAFF
abundance: -; j_gene: TRBJ2-5; v_gene: TRBV30; d_gene: TRBD2; CDR3nt: TGTGCCTGGAGTGTACCTCTAGCGGGAGCTTATGAAGAGACCCAGTACTTC; CDR3aa: CAWSVPLAGAYEETQYF
abundance: -; j_gene: TRBJ1-2; v_gene: TRBV30; d_gene: -; CDR3nt: TGTGCCTGGAGCCTCTTTTTGGGAACTTCCCTACCTAACTATGGCTACACCTTC; CDR3aa: CAWSLFLGTSLPNYGYTF
abundance: -; j_gene: TRBJ1-5; v_gene: TRBV28; d_gene: -; CDR3nt: TGTGCCAGCAGCCCACCGACCGGGCAGCCCCAGCATTTT; CDR3aa: CASSPPTGQPQHF
abundance: few; j_gene: TRBJ2-1; v_gene: TRBV11-2; d_gene: TRBD2; CDR3nt: TGTGCCAGCAGCTTAGTAGGACTAGCGGGCTTAAATGAGCAGTTCTTC; CDR3aa: CASSLVGLAGLNEQFF
abundance: -; j_gene: TRBJ2-5; v_gene: TRBV5-6; d_gene: TRBD2; CDR3nt: TGTGCCAGCAGCCCGGGTGCGGGGGGCCATCAAGAGACCCAGTACTTC; CDR3aa: CASSPGAGGHQETQYF
abundance: few; j_gene: TRBJ2-1; v_gene: TRBV11-2; d_gene: TRBD2; CDR3nt: TGTGCCAGCAGCTACGGTGGCCCCAGACTAGCGCGCCTCAATGGGCAGTTCTTC; CDR3aa: CASSYGGPRLARLNGQFF
abundance: -; j_gene: TRBJ1-3; v_gene: TRBV30; d_gene: TRBD1; CDR3nt: TGTGCCTGGAAGCAGGGGGCTGGAAACACCATATATTTT; CDR3aa: CAWKQGAGNTIYF
abundance: -; j_gene: TRBJ1-1; v_gene: TRBV28; d_gene: TRBD1; CDR3nt: TGTGCCAGCAGTTTTCCAGGGGGCACTGAAGCTTTCTTT; CDR3aa: CASSFPGGTEAFF
abundance: -; j_gene: TRBJ2-1; v_gene: TRBV10-3; d_gene: -; CDR3nt: TGTGCCATCAGCTCCGGGACTTCCTACAATGAGCAGTTCTTC; CDR3aa: CAISSGTSYNEQFF
abundance: once; j_gene: TRBJ1-1; v_gene: TRBV5-1; d_gene: -; CDR3nt: TGCGCCAGCAGCTTGGCTTTTTTGGGGCGGAACACTGAAGCTTTCTTT; CDR3aa: CASSLAFLGRNTEAFF
abundance: once; j_gene: TRBJ1-1; v_gene: TRBV11-2; d_gene: -; CDR3nt: TGTGCCAGCAGCTTAGGGGGTTTAAACACTGAAGCTTTCTTT; CDR3aa: CASSLGGLNTEAFF
abundance: -; j_gene: TRBJ2-7; v_gene: TRBV27; d_gene: -; CDR3nt: TGTGCCAGCAGTTTTTCGGGACAACTCTACGAGCAGTACTTC; CDR3aa: CASSFSGQLYEQYF
abundance: -; j_gene: TRBJ1-5; v_gene: TRBV18; d_gene: -; CDR3nt: TGTGCCAGCTCCCACGACAGGACCACGCAGCCCCAGCATTTT; CDR3aa: CASSHDRTTQPQHF
abundance: -; j_gene: TRBJ2-1; v_gene: TRBV5-1; d_gene: TRBD2; CDR3nt: TGCGCCAGCAGCTTGGTCGCGGGACTAGCAGGGACCTACAATGAGCAGTTCTTC; CDR3aa: CASSLVAGLAGTYNEQFF
abundance: once; j_gene: TRBJ2-7; v_gene: TRBV6-1; d_gene: -; CDR3nt: TGTGCCAGCAGTCGGGCGGGTTTCTACGAGCAGTACTTC; CDR3aa: CASSRAGFYEQYF
abundance: -; j_gene: TRBJ2-7; v_gene: TRBV11-1; d_gene: TRBD1; CDR3nt: TGTGCCAGCAGCTTTTTCCAGGGACAGGCCACCGAGCAGTACTTC; CDR3aa: CASSFFQGQATEQYF
abundance: -; j_gene: TRBJ2-3; v_gene: TRBV7-2; d_gene: TRBD2; CDR3nt: TGTGCCAGCAGCGTAAATTCCCGGACTAGCGGGTCCAAAGATACGCAGTATTTT; CDR3aa: CASSVNSRTSGSKDTQYF
abundance: -; j_gene: TRBJ2-7; v_gene: TRBV28; d_gene: TRBD2; CDR3nt: TGTGCCAGCAGAACCCCGGGACTAGTCTCTAAGCAGTACTTC; CDR3aa: CASRTPGLVSKQYF
abundance: -; j_gene: TRBJ1-2; v_gene: TRBV10-3; d_gene: -; CDR3nt: TGTGCCATCAGTCCCATCCAGGACTTCTATGGCTACACCTTC; CDR3aa: CAISPIQDFYGYTF
abundance: -; j_gene: TRBJ2-5; v_gene: TRBV5-1; d_gene: -; CDR3nt: TGCGCCAGCAGCTTGGCGGGGCGCGGGGAGACCCAGTACTTC; CDR3aa: CASSLAGRGETQYF
abundance: -; j_gene: TRBJ1-2; v_gene: TRBV6-1; d_gene: -; CDR3nt: TGTGCCAGCCGGGGGGCGGGAATGTTCCTCTATGGCTACACCTTC; CDR3aa: CASRGAGMFLYGYTF
abundance: -; j_gene: TRBJ2-7; v_gene: TRBV7-8; d_gene: -; CDR3nt: TGTGCCAGCAGCTTCCAACCTAGCGCTTCCTACGAGCAGTACTTC; CDR3aa: CASSFQPSASYEQYF
abundance: -; j_gene: TRBJ1-4; v_gene: TRBV28; d_gene: TRBD1; CDR3nt: TGTGCCAGCAGGACAGGGGGCGCGGGTGAAAAACTGTTTTTT; CDR3aa: CASRTGGAGEKLFF
abundance: once; j_gene: TRBJ2-3; v_gene: TRBV28; d_gene: TRBD1; CDR3nt: TGTGCCAGCAGCCCCTCTTGGACAGGGAGCGCGCAGTATTTT; CDR3aa: CASSPSWTGSAQYF
abundance: -; j_gene: TRBJ2-3; v_gene: TRBV16; d_gene: -; CDR3nt: TGTGCCAGCAGCCAAGGGACGGTAGATACGCAGTATTTT; CDR3aa: CASSQGTVDTQYF
abundance: -; j_gene: TRBJ2-7; v_gene: TRBV5-1; d_gene: -; CDR3nt: TGCGCCAGCAGCCACCTGGCGGGGTCCTATGAGCAGTACTTC; CDR3aa: CASSHLAGSYEQYF
abundance: once; j_gene: TRBJ2-3; v_gene: TRBV30; d_gene: TRBD2; CDR3nt: TGTGCCTGGAGTGTTATAGCGGGGGGGTCTACAGATACGCAGTATTTT; CDR3aa: CAWSVIAGGSTDTQYF
abundance: -; j_gene: TRBJ1-1; v_gene: TRBV6-5; d_gene: -; CDR3nt: TGTGCCAGCAGTCCCGATGATATCATGAACACTGAAGCTTTCTTT; CDR3aa: CASSPDDIMNTEAFF
abundance: -; j_gene: TRBJ1-1; v_gene: TRBV11-2; d_gene: -; CDR3nt: TGTGCCAGCACCCCCGCCGGAATCGGGGTGAACACTGAAGCTTTCTTT; CDR3aa: CASTPAGIGVNTEAFF
abundance: -; j_gene: TRBJ2-5; v_gene: TRBV14; d_gene: TRBD2; CDR3nt: TGTGCCAGCAGCCGACGACTAGCGGGGACCCAAGAGACCCAGTACTTC; CDR3aa: CASSRRLAGTQETQYF
abundance: -; j_gene: TRBJ2-7; v_gene: TRBV5-4; d_gene: -; CDR3nt: TGTGCCAGCAGCCCCGGGGGCGGGGGCCGTTACGAGCAGTACTTC; CDR3aa: CASSPGGGGRYEQYF
abundance: -; j_gene: TRBJ1-6; v_gene: TRBV5-1; d_gene: -; CDR3nt: TGCGCCAGCAGCTTGGGGGACGTTAATTCACCCCTCCACTTT; CDR3aa: CASSLGDVNSPLHF
abundance: -; j_gene: TRBJ2-5; v_gene: TRBV5-5; d_gene: -; CDR3nt: TGTGCCAGCAGCACGGGCCCAGGGTTAGAGACCCAGTACTTC; CDR3aa: CASSTGPGLETQYF
abundance: -; j_gene: TRBJ2-1; v_gene: TRBV5-4; d_gene: -; CDR3nt: TGTGCCAGCAGCTTGGAAGAGGGCCTCTCCTACAATGAGCAGTTCTTC; CDR3aa: CASSLEEGLSYNEQFF
abundance: -; j_gene: TRBJ2-1; v_gene: TRBV4-1; d_gene: -; CDR3nt: TGCGCCAGCAGCCACCCGTTACAGGGATTTACCTACAATGAGCAGTTCTTC; CDR3aa: CASSHPLQGFTYNEQFF